Below are 25 T cell receptor beta chains sequenced from a single sample in a study of T-cell memory formation after mild COVID-19. MiXCR, applied by TCRdb to the 5' RACE reads, yields one record per CDR3 protein. Here the sample spans under 300,000 distinct CDR3 sequences, about 16% being singletons. What was sequenced was PBMCs or a T cell subset sorted from them (not recorded which). These receptors were collected from a man between 18 and 35 years old who had mild COVID-19 (a few samples of this study predate the infection). Cell type and time point are not known.

About this clonotype itself: It is unclear where the CDR3 begins or ends on the DNA, so no DNA is shown, and the CDR3 is as TCRdb lists it. The CDR3 loop is CASSKVGGGARYGYTF. The rearrangement joins TRBV21-1 to TRBJ1-2; TRBD1 was called by the table and not checked on the DNA. TRBV21-1 is annotated as a pseudogene. The CDR3 is 16 residues long, ends included.

There are a few counts of this clonotype. The chain is built from TRBV2 and TRBJ2-2, with D perhaps matching TRBD2 (6 bases). Germline lookup yields CDR1 SNHLY and CDR2 FYNNEI. Trimming took off 4 bases at V and 3 bases at J, with 12 bases between the two ends. The CDR3 totals 15 residues. The DNA of the CDR3 is TGTGCCAGCAGTGGCCGGGACTCACACACCGGGGAGCTGTTTTTT. Amino acid sequence: CASSGRDSHTGELFF.

The V gene is TRBV6-2 or TRBV6-3, the J gene TRBJ2-7; D is undetermined. Trimming shortened V by 8 bases and J by 0 bases, and 17 bases separated the two germline ends. The germline CDR1 and CDR2 sequences are MNHEY and SVGEGT. This CDR3 has 15 residues. The CDR3 DNA sequence: TGTGCCAGCCAAATCAACGGCGCCAGCTCCTACGAGCAGTACGTC. Its translation is CASQINGASSYEQYV.

This rearrangement joins TRBV11-2 to TRBJ2-3, with TRBD2 matching over 8 bases. This CDR3 is built from 14 residues. The V gene end was trimmed by 4 bases and the J gene end by 4 bases; junction bases not matched to a gene: 4. The germline V gene has CDR1 SGHAT and CDR2 FQNNGV. DNA for the CDR3: TGTGCCAGCAGCTACAGACTAGCGTCAGATACGCAGTATTTT. It yields the protein CASSYRLASDTQYF.

The rearrangement uses TRBV12-3 or TRBV12-4 and TRBJ2-3, with TRBD2 identical over 7 bases. The CDR3 runs 14 residues. J was trimmed by 6 bases and V by 6 bases; bases with no gene match: 9. CDR3 in DNA: TGTGCCAGCAGAACTCGCGGGGGTAGGGATACGCAGTATTTT. The encoded protein is CASRTRGGRDTQYF.

The V and J genes are TRBV20-1 and TRBJ2-5; D gene ambiguous. The CDR3 is 15 residues long. Germline-derived CDR1 and CDR2 are DFQATT and SNEGSKA (reference sequence). V gave up 2 bases and J gave up 5 bases, with 18 bases separating them. The CDR3 here is CSARSSLEMWETQYF. CDR3 nucleotides: TGCAGTGCTAGATCCTCCCTGGAGATGTGGGAGACCCAGTACTTC.

In this sample, this clonotype turned up a few times. The V call is TRBV29-1, the J call TRBJ2-3; D call uncertain. Germline lookup yields CDR1 SQVTM and CDR2 ANQGSEA. V dropped 7 bases and J dropped 6 bases, with 14 bases sitting between them. The CDR3 extends over 12 amino acids. CDR3 DNA: TGCAGCGCCGCCGCCTTACGGGATACGCAGTATTTT. Its translation: CSAAALRDTQYF.

The table lists this clonotype with a few counts. The chain is built from TRBV9 and TRBJ2-3, with a tentative D call TRBD2 (6 bases). Germline V gene lookup returns CDR1 SGDLS and CDR2 YYNGEE. This CDR3 has 15 amino acids. Trimming cost V 0 bases and J 6 bases, with 14 bases left between them. CDR3 protein: CASSVAGAGLDTQYF. In DNA form, the CDR3 reads TGTGCCAGCAGCGTAGCCGGTGCGGGGCTGGATACGCAGTATTTT.

V and J are TRBV6-2 or TRBV6-3 and TRBJ1-1; D remains ambiguous. Germline lookup yields CDR1 MNHEY and CDR2 SVGEGT. Trimming stripped 7 bases from V and 0 bases from J, with 12 bases between. CDR3 length: 14 residues. The CDR3: CASNPPGLNTEAFF. CDR3 sequence (DNA): TGTGCCAGCAACCCCCCGGGCTTGAACACTGAAGCTTTCTTT.

The chain combines TRBV4-3 with TRBJ2-7, with D maybe TRBD2 (6 bases). Germline V CDR1 and CDR2: LGHNA, YSLEER. The CDR3 sequence is 16 residues long. The V end lost 0 bases, the J end lost 1 base, and 13 bases lay between the germline ends. For the CDR3, the DNA is TGCGCCAGCAGCCAAGATAGTCAGGGAGGATCCTACGAGCAGTACTTC. Protein product: CASSQDSQGGSYEQYF.

The J gene is TRBJ2-7, the V gene TRBV3-1; 7 bases match TRBD1. Germline V gives CDR1 LGHDT, CDR2 YNNKEL (reference sequence). This CDR3 is built from 14 residues. V trimming: 4 bases; J trimming: 6 bases; junction bases outside the gene matches: 9. The CDR3, as DNA: TGTGCCAGCAGCCGACAGGGTCCCCTGGGCGAGCAGTACTTC. This sequence encodes CASSRQGPLGEQYF.

In this sample, this clonotype turned up many times. This chain uses TRBV3-1 with TRBJ1-1; D is unclear. Deletions cut 1 base from V and 10 bases from J, with 19 bases between. The CDR3 is 15 residues long. The V gene's germline CDR1 is LGHDT and CDR2 YNNKEL (reference sequence). CDR3 in DNA: TGTGCCAGCAGCCAAGGACCGCCGTCTCAGGCCGGAGCTTTCTTT. Translated: CASSQGPPSQAGAFF.

The table lists this clonotype with a few counts. Mismatch with germline at one junction end may stem from a read error. This chain uses TRBV29-1 with TRBJ2-5, with 7 bases identical to TRBD2. This CDR3 region has 13 residues. CDR1 and CDR2 (germline): SQVTM, ANQGSEA. The CDR3: CSAETGGQETQYF. CDR3 DNA sequence: TGCAGCGCTGAAACCGGGGGGCAAGAGACCCAGTACTTC. The full variable domain, in which reference TRBV29-1 and TRBJ2-5 provide the parts outside the CDR3, is SAVISQKPSRDICQRGTSLTIQCQVDSQVTMMFWYRQQPGQSLTLIATANQGSEATYESGFVIDKFPISRPNLTFSTLTVSNMSPEDSSIYLCSAETGGQETQYFGPGTRLLVL.

The genes are TRBV12-3 or TRBV12-4 and TRBJ2-2, with TRBD2 matching over 13 bases. This CDR3 region has 18 residues. V gave up 2 bases and J gave up 0 bases; unmatched junction bases: 3. The CDR3 nucleotides read TGTGCCAGCAGTTTAATGGGACTAGCGGGGTCGAACACCGGGGAGCTGTTTTTT. Translating gives CASSLMGLAGSNTGELFF.

This clonotype occurred a few times. CDR3: CASSSRGFQPQHF. The CDR3 nucleotides are TGTGCCAGCAGCTCCCGTGGCTTTCAGCCCCAGCATTTT. The rearrangement uses TRBV12-3 or TRBV12-4 and TRBJ1-5; D is ambiguous. This CDR3 has 13 residues. V gave up 6 bases and J gave up 6 bases, with 12 bases separating them.

The chain employs TRBV5-1 and TRBJ2-2; D remains ambiguous. V shed 0 bases and J shed 6 bases, with 9 bases lying between them. CDR1 SGHRS and CDR2 YFSETQ come from the germline V gene. This CDR3 spans 14 amino acids. The CDR3, as DNA: TGCGCCAGCAGCTTGGCCCCTCCATCCGGGGAGCTGTTTTTT. Translating it yields CASSLAPPSGELFF.

This clonotype was counted only a few times. The gene calls are TRBV6-5 and TRBJ2-1; weak D call: TRBD1 (5 bases). This CDR3 has 15 residues. CDR1 is MNHEY and CDR2 is SVGAGI in the germline V gene. V lost 7 bases and J 6 bases, leaving 19 bases between the germline ends. The CDR3 here is CASTPALAGSNEQFF. DNA of the CDR3: TGTGCCAGCACCCCAGCCCTTGCAGGGTCCAATGAGCAGTTCTTC.

J is TRBJ2-3 and V is TRBV7-2; TRBD1 might be the D (5 bases). Germline lookup yields CDR1 SGHTA and CDR2 FQGNSA. The CDR3 is 14 residues long. Trimming stripped 6 bases from V and 2 bases from J, with 12 bases between. The DNA of the CDR3 is TGTGCCAGCAGTCCTTCCAGGGCCACAGATACGCAGTATTTT. As protein: CASSPSRATDTQYF.

This clonotype appeared a few times. The chain links TRBV15 to TRBJ1-4; D remains unclear. The CDR3 covers 12 residues. Germline CDR1 LNHNV, CDR2 YYDKDF (reference sequence). The V and J ends lost 0 bases and 7 bases respectively, with 3 bases between them. CDR3 DNA sequence: TGTGCCACCAGCAGAGATACTGAAAAACTGTTTTTT. Residues: CATSRDTEKLFF.

J is TRBJ1-2 and V is TRBV28; the D gene is possibly TRBD1 (6 bases). Per germline, CDR1 MDHEN and CDR2 SYDVKM. This CDR3 is built from 15 residues. V dropped 2 bases and J dropped 4 bases, with 14 bases sitting between them. DNA of the CDR3: TGTGCCAGCAGTTTAATGGGGGCTATTATCTATGGCTACACCTTC. Translation gives CASSLMGAIIYGYTF.

The chain carries TRBV5-1 and TRBJ2-5; 7 nucleotides match TRBD1. The V gene end was trimmed by 7 bases and the J gene end by 5 bases; junction bases not matched to a gene: 11. CDR3 length: 14 amino acids. Germline lookup yields CDR1 SGHRS and CDR2 YFSETQ. CDR3 sequence reads: CASGRDSRLETQYF. In DNA form, the CDR3 reads TGCGCCAGCGGCCGGGACAGCCGATTGGAGACCCAGTACTTC.

Ten or more counts support this clonotype. The V call is TRBV7-2, the J call TRBJ2-7; D remains unclear. The CDR3 spans 11 residues. The V and J ends lost 3 bases and 4 bases respectively, with 4 bases between them. The V gene's germline CDR1 is SGHTA and CDR2 FQGNSA. The CDR3 DNA is TGTGCCAGCAGCTTCCTTTACGAGCAGTACTTC. It is translated as CASSFLYEQYF. Using reference TRBV7-2 and TRBJ2-7 for the parts outside the CDR3, the full variable domain is GAGVSQSPSNKVTEKGKDVELRCDPISGHTALYWYRQSLGQGLEFLIYFQGNSAPDKSGLPSDRFSAERTGGSVSTLTIQRTQQEDSAVYLCASSFLYEQYFGPGTRLTVT.

The chain's CDR3 is CSVDSNYGYTF. CDR3 DNA sequence: TGCAGCGTTGATAGCAACTATGGCTACACCTTC. This chain links TRBV29-1 with TRBJ1-2; D unclear. Per the germline V gene, CDR1 is SQVTM and CDR2 is ANQGSEA. This CDR3 has 11 amino acids. Trimming removed 3 bases at V and 2 bases at J, with 4 bases between. Using reference TRBV29-1 and TRBJ1-2 for the parts outside the CDR3, the full variable domain is SAVISQKPSRDICQRGTSLTIQCQVDSQVTMMFWYRQQPGQSLTLIATANQGSEATYESGFVIDKFPISRPNLTFSTLTVSNMSPEDSSIYLCSVDSNYGYTFGSGTRLTVV.

This clonotype was seen a few times. CDR3 nucleotide sequence: TGTGCCAGCAGCTTAACCCCGGGGGCAGCCTGGGGGCAGCCCCAGCATTTT. This encodes CASSLTPGAAWGQPQHF. The V call is TRBV7-2, the J call TRBJ1-5, with D perhaps matching TRBD1 (6 bases). CDR1 is SGHTA and CDR2 is FQGNSA in the germline V gene. This CDR3 contains 17 residues. V lost 2 bases and J 7 bases, leaving 21 bases between the germline ends.

The V and J genes are TRBV6-5 and TRBJ1-4; 9 bases align to TRBD1. Germline trimming cut 5 bases from V and 7 bases from J; bases unmatched to any gene: 11. Per germline, CDR1 MNHEY and CDR2 SVGAGI. The CDR3 sequence is 16 residues long. The CDR3 reads CASSRTGTGFSEKLFF. The CDR3 DNA reads as TGTGCCAGCAGTCGGACCGGGACAGGGTTTAGTGAAAAACTGTTTTTT.